The text below deals with one T cell receptor (beta chain). This record comes from a study of blood T cell repertoires in COVID-19. V lost 5 bases, J lost 10 bases, and 7 bases stayed unmatched. Germline CDR1 SGHAT, CDR2 FQDESV (reference sequence). This CDR3 spans 14 amino acids. Profiled with immunoSEQ multiplex PCR; TCRdb holds only in-frame clones, not every one. Of over 15,000 clones listed, 89% are singletons. The chain recombines TRBV11-1 with TRBJ1-6; TRBD1 matches 8 bases. This receptor was identified in a man in his 60s with active COVID-19. The specimen was peripheral blood. The DNA of the CDR3 is TGTGCCAGCAGCGGACAGGGTTTAAGCTCACCCCTCCACTTT. Its protein is CASSGQGLSSPLHF. Filled out from reference TRBV11-1 and TRBJ1-6, the complete variable domain reads EAEVAQSPRYKITEKSQAVAFWCDPISGHATLYWYRQILGQGPELLVQFQDESVVDDSQLPKDRFSAERLKGVDSTLKIQPAELGDSAMYLCASSGQGLSSPLHFGNGTRLTVT.